One sample yielded the 10 T cell receptor beta chains listed below, sequenced in a study of regulatory T cells in long-lasting Graves disease. As for time point: newly diagnosed GD, antithyroid drugs for less than 3 months. Researchers made the TCR library from RNA that was extracted from PBMCs. Arm-PCR of CDR3 regions with iRepertoire HTBI primers generated TCR beta libraries. TCRdb analysed the multiplex PCR reads with MiXCR anew, one entry per CDR3 protein. This table has some 490,000 distinct CDR3 sequences, around 11% appearing once. This sample was shared with a second study, whose subject was T cells in Graves' hyperthyroidism and ophthalmopathy.

The sample was peripheral blood mononuclear cells (PBMCs), taken at new diagnosis, from a patient treated with antithyroid drugs. The source is a woman aged 25 to 39 with Graves disease.

This clonotype was seen ten or more times. This chain joins TRBV3-1 and TRBJ2-7; 13 bases are shared with TRBD2. The CDR3 is 16 residues long. CDR1 LGHDT and CDR2 YNNKEL come from the germline V gene (reference sequence). Trimming at V came to 6 bases and at J to 4 bases, leaving 9 bases not matched to a gene. The CDR3 is CASSPGLAGLWYEQYF. Written as DNA, the CDR3 is TGTGCCAGCAGTCCGGGACTAGCGGGGTTGTGGTACGAGCAGTACTTC.

As for this clonotype: This sequence may be a read error, since a much larger clone differs from it by one base. V and J are TRBV6-5 and TRBJ2-3; 9 bases are a match to TRBD2. The J call may be incorrect, as the DNA end agrees better with TRBJ2-7. CDR3 length: 16 residues. Germline CDR1 MNHEY, CDR2 SVGAGI. CDR3 sequence: CASSFPASGIYNEQYF. The CDR3 DNA sequence: TGTGCCAGCAGTTTCCCGGCTAGCGGGATTTACAATGAGCAGTACTTC.

This clonotype has a count of ten or more. CDR3 DNA: TGTGCCAGCAGTTACTCGGGACTAGCGGGAGTCTACAATGAGCAGTTCTTC. This encodes CASSYSGLAGVYNEQFF. The V call is TRBV6-5, the J call TRBJ2-1, with TRBD2 matching 14 bases. J gave up 3 bases and V 0 bases, and 1 base lay outside the gene matches. The CDR3 is made up of 17 amino acids. The germline gives CDR1 MNHEY, CDR2 SVGAGI.

The chain has TRBV6-1 and TRBJ2-7; 8 bases agree with TRBD1. The V and J ends lost 8 bases and 4 bases, in that order; junction bases with no gene match: 13. Germline lookup yields CDR1 MNHNS and CDR2 SASEGT. The CDR3 is made up of 15 amino acids. The DNA for the CDR3 is TGTGCCAGCCTTTCTCTAGGCAGGGGGCTTTACGAGCAGTACTTC. Its translation is CASLSLGRGLYEQYF.

This clonotype showed up many times. The chain links TRBV9 to TRBJ2-3; either TRBD1 or TRBD2 may supply D (6 bases each). The V gene's germline CDR1 is SGDLS and CDR2 YYNGEE. Trimming pared 2 bases from V and 4 bases from J, leaving 17 bases between. This CDR3 is 16 amino acids long. The CDR3 reads CASSVKGGPIADTQYF. In nucleotides, the CDR3 is TGTGCCAGCAGCGTTAAGGGGGGACCTATCGCAGATACGCAGTATTTT. The full variable domain, rest sourced from reference TRBV9 and TRBJ2-3, is DSGVTQTPKHLITATGQRVTLRCSPRSGDLSVYWYQQSLDQGLQFLIQYYNGEERAKGNILERFSAQQFPDLHSELNLSSLELGDSALYFCASSVKGGPIADTQYFGPGTRLTVL.

Many counts were recorded for this clonotype. The chain has TRBV4-2 and TRBJ2-7; D is possibly TRBD1 (5 bases). V dropped 4 bases and J dropped 2 bases, with 12 bases sitting between them. Looked up from germline, CDR1 is LGHNA and CDR2 is YNFKEQ. The CDR3 spans 14 residues. The CDR3 DNA reads as TGTGCCAGCAGCCGAGAGGCAGGGCCCTACGAGCAGTACTTC. This sequence encodes CASSREAGPYEQYF.

This clonotype was observed many times. V is TRBV20-1 and J is TRBJ2-7; unclear D gene. CDR3 length equals 16 residues. Per the germline V gene, CDR1 is DFQATT and CDR2 is SNEGSKA (reference sequence). V lost 0 bases and J lost 2, with 17 bases in between. CDR3 nucleotide sequence: TGCAGTGCTAGAGATTCCCCCTCGGGCCTAACCTACGAGCAGTACTTC. Protein sequence: CSARDSPSGLTYEQYF.

This clonotype has at least ten counts. The chain carries TRBV2 and TRBJ1-1; the match to TRBD1 covers 8 bases. The CDR3 contains 16 residues. V gave up 7 bases and J gave up 0 bases; unmatched junction bases: 10. The germline V gene has CDR1 SNHLY and CDR2 FYNNEI. For the CDR3, the DNA is TGTGCCAGCACGGTCCAGGGGGCCAGGATGAACACTGAAGCTTTCTTT. This translates into CASTVQGARMNTEAFF.

This clonotype showed up just a few times. J is TRBJ2-5 and V is TRBV13; tentatively, D is TRBD1 (5 bases). Germline V gives CDR1 PRHDT, CDR2 FYEKMQ (reference sequence). The germline V and J ends were trimmed by 2 bases and 5 bases, with 18 bases remaining between them. The CDR3 contains 16 residues. CDR3 protein: CASSLNSGPGWETQYF. Here the CDR3 DNA reads TGTGCCAGCAGCTTAAATTCCGGTCCAGGGTGGGAGACCCAGTACTTC.

This clonotype has ten or more counts. This CDR3 reads CASSGSGHLNTEAFF. Written as DNA, the CDR3 is TGTGCCAGCAGTGGATCGGGACACCTTAACACTGAAGCTTTCTTT. The chain carries TRBV6-1 and TRBJ1-1; weak D call: TRBD1 (6 bases). Germline-derived CDR1 and CDR2 are MNHNS and SASEGT. The length of the CDR3 is 15 residues. The ends were cut back, 4 bases at V and 2 bases at J, with 14 bases in the middle.